The clone carrying this TCR beta chain was detected ten times or more. Its antigen is currently unknown. These data originate in a study of neurological immune-mediated disorders. Study conclusions and caveats: The multiple sclerosis repertoire cluster lacked an association with any feature, whether clinical or MRI. One related-CDR3 cluster, which may be a signature, held the repertoires of 18 of 34 multiple sclerosis patients after phylogenetic grouping. The absence of shared CDR3 amino acid sequences among expanded clones across subjects suggests private repertoires in all groups. The most TCR clonal expansion was seen in HTLV-1-associated myelopathy, whereas the least was seen in multiple sclerosis, below the level in healthy controls.

This CDR3 is 16 amino acids long. J was trimmed by 3 bases and V by 3 bases; bases with no gene match: 11. The V gene's germline CDR1 is ENHRY and CDR2 SYGVKD. TCRdb used MiXCR to reprocess the 5' RACE reads, holding one entry per CDR3 protein. The sample carries about 55,000 distinct CDR3 sequences, about 4% recorded once. The chain has TRBV10-3 and TRBJ2-7; 7 bases match TRBD1. The TCR originated in a man between 45 and 60 years old with multiple sclerosis. Sequenced input: PBMCs. CDR3 coding DNA: TGTGCCATCAGTGAAGGATTACAACAGGGGCTCTACGAGCAGTACTTC. Translating gives CAISEGLQQGLYEQYF.